A selection of T cell receptor beta chains follows, all from one sample in a study of memory CD4+ T cells and cytomegalovirus serostatus. Here immunoSEQ multiplex PCR was the method, and the copy in TCRdb shows in-frame clones only, minus some. This table has 56,000 or so clones, about 80% appearing once. The sequencing sample was made of memory CD4+ T cells from blood. These receptors were collected from an adult in good health and CMV-seronegative. Each CDR3 is given with its conserved first and last residue. D genes are given only for firm matches. For some rows the clone size is stated as once, few or many, or as a class when expanded; others skip it.

TRBJ1-5,.,TRBD1,14,TRBV10-3,CAIWTGFKSQPQHF,TGTGCCATCTGGACAGGGTTTAAGAGTCAGCCCCAGCATTTT
TRBJ1-5,.,TRBD1,17,TRBV6-1,CASRERTGGLSNQPQHF,TGTGCCAGCAGGGAACGAACAGGGGGCCTGAGCAATCAGCCCCAGCATTTT
TRBJ1-1,few,.,15,TRBV9,CASSVVPGANTEAFF,TGTGCCAGCAGCGTAGTGCCGGGGGCCAACACTGAAGCTTTCTTT
TRBJ2-2,.,.,14,TRBV5-8,CASLRQTLTGELFF,TGTGCCAGCCTCAGACAGACTCTCACCGGGGAGCTGTTTTTT
TRBJ1-2,.,.,12,TRBV29-1,CSAIPGAHGYTF,TGCAGCGCCATCCCAGGGGCCCATGGCTACACCTTC
TRBJ2-1,.,TRBD1,13,TRBV6-1,CASSSGQGHEQFF,TGTGCCAGCAGTTCTGGACAGGGGCATGAGCAGTTCTTC
TRBJ1-4,.,TRBD1,16,TRBV27,CASSRRDRGPGEKLFF,TGTGCCAGCAGTCGCCGGGACAGGGGGCCGGGTGAAAAACTGTTTTTT
TRBJ1-5,.,.,17,TRBV30,CAWSVGRALPSNQPQHF,TGTGCCTGGAGTGTAGGCAGGGCGCTCCCTAGCAATCAGCCCCAGCATTTT
TRBJ2-1,.,TRBD2,15,TRBV27,CASSPGTSGGGEQFF,TGTGCCAGCAGCCCCGGGACTAGCGGGGGTGGGGAGCAGTTCTTC
TRBJ2-2,once,.,13,TRBV6-1,CAVGTRNTGELFF,TGTGCGGTGGGGACGCGGAACACCGGGGAGCTGTTTTTT
TRBJ2-2,few,.,15,TRBV29-1,CSVRDLNANTGELFF,TGCAGCGTCCGGGACCTAAACGCGAACACCGGGGAGCTGTTTTTT
TRBJ2-1,.,.,12,TRBV7-2,CASSLVLYEQFF,TGTGCCAGCAGCTTAGTGTTGTATGAGCAGTTCTTC